These T cell receptor beta chains were read from a single sample in a study of lymphopenia after photon versus proton radiotherapy. TCRdb's copy holds only in-frame clones and misses some; the assay was immunoSEQ multiplex PCR. In the table there are roughly 30,000 clones, about nine tenths of which are singletons. Sample: peripheral blood, taken from a patient treated with proton-based radiotherapy. The receptors were sampled from a woman aged 55 to 70 with cholangiocarcinoma. Some clones in this sample may be carry-over from other donors' samples. The CDR3 runs from the conserved cysteine through the conserved F or W. The D gene is left open where the match is weak. Clone size is given for some rows only: seen once, a few or many times, or a class if the clone is expanded.

size	J	V	D	CDR3	DNA
few	TRBJ1-4	TRBV6-1	TRBD1	CALRQGNEKLFF	TGTGCCCTCCGACAGGGGAATGAAAAACTGTTTTTT
NA	TRBJ2-3	TRBV18	NA	CASFRNTDTQYF	TGTGCCAGTTTCAGAAATACAGATACGCAGTATTTT
few	TRBJ2-1	TRBV7-9	TRBD2	CASSPASGGKNEQFF	TGTGCCAGCAGCCCGGCGAGCGGGGGAAAAAATGAGCAGTTCTTC
NA	TRBJ2-1	TRBV5-8	TRBD1	CASSFDRGKGNEQFF	TGTGCCAGCAGCTTCGACAGGGGGAAGGGGAATGAGCAGTTCTTC
NA	TRBJ2-2	TRBV2	NA	CASSISNTGELFF	TGTGCCAGCAGCATCTCGAACACCGGGGAGCTGTTTTTT
NA	TRBJ2-3	TRBV19	NA	CASTTSGSNTQYF	TGTGCCAGTACCACGAGTGGGTCTAATACGCAGTATTTT
NA	TRBJ2-5	TRBV4-2	TRBD1	CASSFRQGQTQYF	TGTGCCAGCAGCTTTCGACAGGGGCAGACCCAGTACTTC
NA	TRBJ2-1	TRBV14	TRBD2	CASSPGLAVNEQFF	TGTGCCAGCAGCCCGGGACTAGCGGTCAATGAGCAGTTCTTC
NA	TRBJ2-1	TRBV4-3	TRBD2	CASSQEQREVGEQFF	TGCGCCAGCAGCCAAGAACAGCGGGAGGTCGGTGAGCAGTTCTTC
NA	TRBJ1-5	TRBV7-2	NA	CASSLNNQPQHF	TGTGCCAGCAGCTTGAATAATCAGCCCCAGCATTTT
NA	TRBJ2-2	TRBV7-2	NA	CASSPQGSRANTGELFF	TGTGCCAGCAGCCCCCAGGGCTCTAGAGCGAACACCGGGGAGCTGTTTTTT
few	TRBJ2-7	TRBV9	NA	CASSAGTGMREQYF	TGTGCCAGCAGCGCCGGGACTGGGATGCGGGAGCAGTACTTC
NA	TRBJ1-1	TRBV14	TRBD1	CASSQPGQGNTEAFF	TGTGCCAGCAGCCAACCGGGACAGGGGAACACTGAAGCTTTCTTT
NA	TRBJ2-7	TRBV7-2	NA	CASSLAPGGNEQYF	TGTGCCAGCAGCTTAGCTCCGGGGGGCAACGAGCAGTACTTC
NA	TRBJ2-1	TRBV5-1	NA	CASTLAPDWINEQFF	TGCGCCAGCACGCTCGCTCCGGACTGGATAAATGAGCAGTTCTTC
NA	TRBJ1-5	TRBV5-6	TRBD1	CASSFNRGLYQPQHF	TGTGCCAGCAGCTTCAACAGGGGGCTTTATCAGCCCCAGCATTTT
NA	TRBJ1-1	TRBV5-4	NA	CASSRTDILNTEAFF	TGTGCCAGCAGCCGGACCGACATCCTGAACACTGAAGCTTTCTTT
NA	TRBJ1-4	TRBV19	NA	CASSIKQSSPRQEKLFF	TGTGCCAGTAGTATTAAACAGAGTAGCCCCAGGCAGGAAAAACTGTTTTTT
NA	TRBJ1-5	TRBV10-1	NA	CASSEDTGSNQPQHF	TGCGCCAGCAGTGAGGACACTGGGAGCAATCAGCCCCAGCATTTT
NA	TRBJ1-1	TRBV4-3	NA	CASSQDRWAGNTEAFF	TGCGCCAGCAGCCAAGATAGGTGGGCAGGCAACACTGAAGCTTTCTTT
NA	TRBJ2-7	TRBV19	NA	CASSIVPRSRHLEQYF	TGTGCCAGTAGTATAGTACCACGAAGTAGGCATCTCGAGCAGTACTTC